Below, one T cell receptor beta chain is given with its context. V was clipped by 5 bases and J by 7 bases; unmatched bases: 13. CDR1 and CDR2 (germline): SEHNR, FQNEAQ (reference sequence). This CDR3 is built from 17 residues. This entry is derived from a study of shared clonotypes between healthy human individuals. In the naive CD8 group, cells lacked CD45RO and were positively selected for CCR7, so terminally differentiated effector memory CD45RA+ cells were left out. Sequencing was performed with immunoSEQ multiplex PCR; in TCRdb, only in-frame clones are kept and a portion is missing. Here the sample spans about 2 million clones, roughly 94% being singletons.

The sample comprised naive CD8+ T cells sorted from blood. This chain uses TRBV7-9 with TRBJ2-2; 10 bases agree with TRBD1. The TCR sequence derives from a man between 18 and 29 years old in good health. CDR3 sequence: CASSPRPTGGSDGELFF. Here the CDR3 DNA reads TGTGCCAGCAGCCCTCGCCCGACAGGGGGCAGTGACGGGGAGCTGTTTTTT.